This T cell receptor (beta chain) was sequenced in a study of molecular identifiers for immune sequencing clone quantification. Study-wide results and limits: Identical TCR molecules that share a barcode could lead to an underestimation of highly expanded clone sizes. Over 97% of effector molecules, but under 1% in naive cells, were held by clones with more than 20 RNA copies.

For naive CD8 T cells, sorting used the CD8+CD4-CCR7+CD45RA+ phenotype. Both previously described methods and listed TCR primers were employed to make bulk TCR libraries. TCRdb reprocessed the PCR reads with MiXCR, giving one entry per CDR3 protein. The sample lists about 640,000 distinct CDR3 sequences, about 20% occurring once. Comment on this clonotype: The target antigen is unknown. This clone may be a read error of a much larger clone one base away. The missing conserved phenylalanine or tryptophan at the end of this CDR3 makes a read error likely.

The sample consisted of naive CD8+ T cells from blood, with Jurkat cell RNA spiked in. Subset meaning: FACS-sorted CD8+CD4-CCR7+CD45RA+ naive T cells. The sequence came from a human donor in good health. Some libraries in this study had Jurkat cell RNA spiked in.

Written as DNA, the CDR3 is TGTGCCATCAGTGAGGACAGGCAGTACCAAGAGACCCAGTACCTC. This encodes CAISEDRQYQETQYL. V gene TRBV10-3 combines with J gene TRBJ2-5, with D possibly matching TRBD1 (6 bases). The V and J ends lost 2 bases and 0 bases respectively, with 10 bases between them. This CDR3 has 15 residues. Germline V gene sequence: CDR1 ENHRY, CDR2 SYGVKD.